This T cell receptor beta chain appears in the sequencing data of a study of T cell changes during pregnancy in multiple sclerosis. There are 15 residues in the CDR3. Trimming stripped 7 bases from V and 1 base from J, with 16 bases between. In germline, CDR1 is MGHRA, CDR2 YSYEKL. The repertoire was sequenced with immunoSEQ multiplex PCR; TCRdb's copy has only in-frame clones and lacks some. The sample lists approximately 110,000 clones, 80% to 95% seen once, with around 3.5% in the top ten. Source: peripheral blood, taken after pregnancy. The receptor's source is a female donor with multiple sclerosis, enrolled in a pregnancy study. The V call is TRBV4-1, the J call TRBJ1-1, with D possibly TRBD1 on 5 matching bases. The CDR3 sequence: CASTPLVGGNTEAFF. The CDR3 bases are TGCGCCAGCACTCCGTTGGTCGGGGGGAACACTGAAGCTTTCTTT.